These T cell receptor beta chains were read from a single sample in a study of Ad26.COV2.S vaccination and SARS-CoV-2 variants. The repertoire was sequenced with immunoSEQ multiplex PCR; TCRdb's copy has only in-frame clones and lacks some. The sample has roughly 250,000 clones; roughly 85% are singletons. The starting material was peripheral blood, obtained in a trial of Ad26.COV2.S vaccine versus placebo. The receptors here all came from a person between 18 and 59 years old who received the Ad26.COV2.S COVID-19 vaccine or a placebo. The CDR3 runs from the conserved cysteine through the conserved F or W. The D gene is left open where the match is weak. Expanded clones get a size class; other rows say once, few or many, or leave the size out.

size	V	D	J	CDR3	DNA
NA	TRBV7-8	NA	TRBJ2-5	CASSLQVTGTQYF	TGTGCCAGCAGCTTACAAGTCACAGGGACCCAGTACTTC
NA	TRBV27	NA	TRBJ1-5	CASSLYGSLNQPQHF	TGTGCCAGCAGTTTATACGGGTCTCTCAATCAGCCCCAGCATTTT
NA	TRBV11-1	TRBD2	TRBJ2-3	CASSLPGLAVDTQYF	TGTGCCAGCAGCTTACCAGGACTAGCGGTAGATACGCAGTATTTT
NA	TRBV9	NA	TRBJ2-3	CASSVPPTDTQYF	TGTGCCAGCAGCGTCCCTCCCACAGATACGCAGTATTTT
NA	TRBV7-9	NA	TRBJ2-2	CASKGLRTGELFF	TGTGCCAGCAAGGGACTGCGCACCGGGGAGCTGTTTTTT
NA	TRBV29-1	NA	TRBJ2-1	CSVEDQGRYNEQFF	TGCAGCGTTGAAGATCAAGGGCGGTACAATGAGCAGTTCTTC
once	TRBV11-2	NA	TRBJ2-1	CASSFIGSYNEQFF	TGTGCCAGCAGCTTTATTGGCTCCTACAATGAGCAGTTCTTC
few	TRBV6-6	NA	TRBJ1-4	CASRNREFNEKLFF	TGTGCCAGCAGGAACAGGGAATTTAATGAAAAACTGTTTTTT
NA	TRBV7-2	NA	TRBJ2-3	CASSPVPWGAWGDTQYF	TGTGCCAGCAGCCCAGTGCCATGGGGGGCCTGGGGGGATACGCAGTATTTT
NA	TRBV5-5	TRBD2	TRBJ2-2	CASLVAGATGELFF	TGTGCCAGCTTAGTAGCGGGAGCCACCGGGGAGCTGTTTTTT
few	TRBV5-5	NA	TRBJ2-1	CASSWGYNEQFF	TGTGCCAGCAGCTGGGGGTACAATGAGCAGTTCTTC
NA	TRBV19	TRBD2	TRBJ2-3	CASSRTSGATDTQYF	TGTGCCAGTAGTAGGACTAGCGGAGCCACAGATACGCAGTATTTT
few	TRBV7-2	TRBD1	TRBJ1-2	CASSLATGAAYGYTF	TGTGCCAGCAGCTTAGCCACAGGGGCTGCCTATGGCTACACCTTC
NA	TRBV7-7	TRBD1	TRBJ2-1	CASSLGQGGGEQFF	TGTGCTAGCAGCTTAGGACAGGGTGGAGGAGAGCAGTTCTTC
NA	TRBV9	NA	TRBJ2-2	CASSVGLGGRNTGELFF	TGTGCCAGCAGCGTAGGGTTGGGGGGCCGAAACACCGGGGAGCTGTTTTTT
NA	TRBV11-2	NA	TRBJ2-1	CASSHDRSSYNEQFF	TGTGCCAGCAGCCATGACAGGAGCTCCTACAATGAGCAGTTCTTC
NA	TRBV9	NA	TRBJ2-3	CASSPTGTLDTDTQYF	TGTGCCAGCAGCCCAACCGGGACATTAGACACAGATACGCAGTATTTT
few	TRBV2	NA	TRBJ1-1	CASSEAEGTEAFF	TGTGCCAGCAGTGAAGCAGAAGGCACTGAAGCTTTCTTT
NA	TRBV7-2	NA	TRBJ2-3	CASSLVGWDTQYF	TGTGCCAGCAGCTTAGTGGGGTGGGATACGCAGTATTTT
NA	TRBV12-3/TRBV12-4	TRBD2	TRBJ2-7	CASSRGGAYEQYF	TGTGCCAGCAGCCGCGGGGGGGCCTACGAGCAGTACTTC
NA	TRBV27	TRBD1	TRBJ1-2	CASSQGAGGFAYTF	TGTGCCAGCAGCCAGGGGGCGGGGGGCTTCGCCTACACCTTC
NA	TRBV6-5	TRBD2	TRBJ2-1	CASTSSGETYNEQFF	TGTGCCAGCACCTCTAGCGGGGAGACCTACAATGAGCAGTTCTTC
NA	TRBV7-3	NA	TRBJ2-3	CASSPRRAGTDTQYF	TGTGCCAGCAGCCCGCGGCGGGCGGGGACAGATACGCAGTATTTT
few	TRBV5-6	TRBD1	TRBJ2-7	CASKSGTGALEQYF	TGTGCCAGCAAGTCCGGGACAGGGGCTTTGGAGCAGTACTTC
NA	TRBV18	NA	TRBJ2-7	CASSPTDYSDYEQYF	TGTGCCAGCTCACCGACCGACTATTCCGACTACGAGCAGTACTTC
NA	TRBV11-3	TRBD2	TRBJ2-3	CASSLGRGLAGASPTDTQYF	TGTGCCAGCAGCTTAGGCCGTGGACTAGCGGGAGCGAGCCCCACAGATACGCAGTATTTT